Below, 28 T cell receptor beta chains from the same sample are listed, as sequenced in a study of blood T cells in healthy people across ages (dated by TCRdb to about 2015). The protocol used for the library was 5' RACE. The instrument given in TCRdb is Illumina HiSeq 2500. A second PCR of roughly 7 to 11 cycles was run with a J-beta primer mix and a sample-barcoded 5' primer. The raw public reads went through TCRdb reprocessing: fastp at Q25, MiXCR clone calling, in-frame beta chains kept. Rows with one shared CDR3 protein collapse into an entry with the most common genes and DNA. The sample includes 1.2 million to 1.5 million distinct CDR3 sequences, with 35% to 45% observed a single time. 7.9% of the sample rests with the top ten. Sequenced input: blood. The receptor source for this set is a young woman in good health.

Many counts were recorded for this clonotype. This rearrangement joins TRBV7-2 to TRBJ1-1; TRBD1 might be the D (6 bases). Trimming took off 5 bases at V and 4 bases at J, with 11 bases between the two ends. The CDR3 runs to 13 residues. Germline CDR1 is SGHTA and CDR2 is FQGNSA. The CDR3 DNA reads TGTGCCAGCAGCCAGAGGGGGGTCACTGAAGCTTTCTTT. This codes for CASSQRGVTEAFF.

The rearrangement links TRBV6-1 to TRBJ1-2, with D possibly being TRBD1 (6 bases). V gave up 2 bases and J gave up 1 base, with 14 bases separating them. The CDR3 is made up of 16 amino acids. Germline CDR1 and CDR2: MNHNS and SASEGT. CDR3: CASSEKSGGSNYGYTF. The CDR3 DNA follows: TGTGCCAGCAGTGAAAAGAGTGGGGGCAGTAACTATGGCTACACCTTC.

The V call is TRBV20-1, the J call TRBJ2-5, with a weak D call TRBD1 (5 bases). The end of the DNA is better explained by TRBJ2-7, so the J call may be wrong. The germline V gene has CDR1 DFQATT and CDR2 SNEGSKA (reference sequence). This CDR3 has 13 residues. In DNA, the CDR3 is TGCAGTGCTAGTAAGGCAGGGTACTACGAGCAGTACTTC. Translation gives CSASKAGYYEQYF.

This clonotype appeared a few times. The genes are TRBV6-1 and TRBJ1-5; D gene uncertain. From germline, CDR1 is MNHNS and CDR2 SASEGT. V shed 3 bases and J shed 2 bases, with 11 bases lying between them. The CDR3 runs to 15 residues. The CDR3 is CASSDSLLGNQPQHF. CDR3 coding DNA: TGTGCCAGCAGTGATTCGCTTCTAGGCAATCAGCCCCAGCATTTT.

The DNA of the CDR3 is TGCGCCAGCAGCCAAGCATGGGGACCCCCAAGTAATGAGCAGTTCTTC. Translated, it gives CASSQAWGPPSNEQFF. The V gene is TRBV4-1, the J gene TRBJ2-1, with D perhaps assigned TRBD1 or TRBD2 (5 bases each). Germline CDR1 is MGHRA and CDR2 is YSYEKL. Deletions cut 1 base from V and 7 bases from J, with 17 bases between. The CDR3 consists of 16 residues.

The V call is TRBV28, the J call TRBJ2-3; 9 nucleotides line up with TRBD1. The CDR3 contains 17 residues. The germline V gene has CDR1 MDHEN and CDR2 SYDVKM. V was pared by 5 bases and J by 5 bases, with 14 bases of the junction left unmatched. The CDR3 bases are TGTGCCAGCAGTCCCCCCACTACTGACAGGGGGAAAGATACGCAGTATTTT. It yields the protein CASSPPTTDRGKDTQYF.

The chain is built from TRBV20-1 and TRBJ1-2; no reliable D call. V lost 6 bases and J 2 bases, leaving 19 bases between the germline ends. The CDR3 has 15 residues. Germline CDR1 DFQATT, CDR2 SNEGSKA (reference sequence). CDR3 DNA: TGCAGTGCCCCCCTTCTTGGCGGGATAAACTATGGCTACACCTTC. Its protein is CSAPLLGGINYGYTF.

This clonotype was seen only once. The genes are TRBV6-1 and TRBJ1-5, with D unresolved. The CDR3 covers 13 residues. CDR1 and CDR2 from the germline V gene are MNHNS and SASEGT. With 3 bases removed from V and 1 base from J, the gap between germline ends came to 4 bases. The CDR3 nucleotides read TGTGCCAGCAGTGAGCTGAGCAATCAGCCCCAGCATTTT. Translation gives CASSELSNQPQHF.

J is TRBJ1-3 and V is TRBV29-1; D is ambiguous. Germline values: CDR1 SQVTM, CDR2 ANQGSEA. This CDR3 comprises 13 residues. V lost 6 bases, J lost 4 bases, and 13 bases lay in between. For the CDR3, the DNA is TGCAGCGTAGATGACGGAGGAGGAAACACCATATATTTT. Its translation is CSVDDGGGNTIYF.

J is TRBJ2-2 and V is TRBV5-6; 12 bases are a match to TRBD2. The J segment lost 7 bases and the V segment lost 3 bases, leaving 7 bases of the junction unmatched. CDR3 length: 16 residues. Germline V CDR1 and CDR2: SGHDT, YYEEEE. The chain's CDR3 is CASSYGLAGTGGELFF. The CDR3 bases are TGTGCCAGCAGCTACGGACTAGCGGGAACCGGCGGGGAGCTGTTTTTT. Using reference TRBV5-6 and TRBJ2-2 for the parts outside the CDR3, the full variable domain is DAGVTQSPTHLIKTRGQQVTLRCSPKSGHDTVSWYQQALGQGPQFIFQYYEEEERQRGNFPDRFSGHQFPNYSSELNVNALLLGDSALYLCASSYGLAGTGGELFFGEGSRLTVL.

This clonotype was recorded a few times. The chain links TRBV7-2 to TRBJ1-1; possible D gene TRBD1, 6 bases. V was shortened by 5 bases and J by 5 bases, with 12 bases between the two germline ends. CDR3 length: 13 residues. Germline values: CDR1 SGHTA, CDR2 FQGNSA. CDR3 in DNA: TGTGCCAGCAGCACCAGGAGGGGGACTGAAGCTTTCTTT. It is translated as CASSTRRGTEAFF.

The genes are TRBV5-1 and TRBJ2-1, with 7 bases that match TRBD2. Germline CDR1 is SGHRS and CDR2 is YFSETQ. Unmatched junction bases numbered 6, after V lost 4 bases and J lost 2 bases. This CDR3 comprises 15 residues. The CDR3 DNA reads TGCGCCAGCAGCATTACTAGCGCTACCTACAATGAGCAGTTCTTC. Its translation: CASSITSATYNEQFF.

This chain links TRBV6-1 with TRBJ2-2; 8 nucleotides match TRBD1. V shed 5 bases and J 3 bases; nucleotides not matched to a gene: 5. The CDR3 has 15 residues. The germline V gene encodes CDR1 MNHNS and CDR2 SASEGT. The CDR3 DNA reads TGTGCCAGCAGTATGGGACAGGCGGACACCGGGGAGCTGTTTTTT. Translation: CASSMGQADTGELFF.

This clonotype was counted a few times. The chain employs TRBV6-5 and TRBJ2-7; D uncertain. Germline CDR1 and CDR2: MNHEY and SVGAGI. V shed 0 bases and J shed 0 bases, with 9 bases lying between them. There are 15 residues in the CDR3. The CDR3 reads CASSYSPSSSYEQYF. The DNA for the CDR3 is TGTGCCAGCAGTTACTCACCCTCTTCCTCCTACGAGCAGTACTTC.

The CDR3 loop reads CAISDNIGFTYNEQFF. In DNA form, the CDR3 reads TGTGCCATCAGTGACAACATCGGCTTCACCTACAATGAGCAGTTCTTC. The V call is TRBV10-3, the J call TRBJ2-1; D not certain. This CDR3 is built from 16 residues. V lost 3 bases and J lost 2, with 14 bases in between. CDR1 is ENHRY and CDR2 is SYGVKD in the germline V gene.

The V gene is TRBV14, the J gene TRBJ1-1; no clear D gene. CDR3 length: 12 residues. V lost 0 bases and J lost 9, with 8 bases in between. The V gene's germline CDR1 is SGHDN and CDR2 FVKESK. CDR3 nucleotides: TGTGCCAGCAGCCAAGATCGTCGGAAAGCTTTCTTT. Translating it yields CASSQDRRKAFF. The full variable domain, completed using reference TRBV14 and TRBJ1-1, is EAGVTQFPSHSVIEKGQTVTLRCDPISGHDNLYWYRRVMGKEIKFLLHFVKESKQDESGMPNNRFLAERTGGTYSTLKVQPAELEDSGVYFCASSQDRRKAFFGQGTRLTVV.

The chain carries TRBV5-1 and TRBJ2-4; possibly TRBD1 for D (5 bases). Germline V gives CDR1 SGHRS, CDR2 YFSETQ. Trimming pared 0 bases from V and 0 bases from J, leaving 16 bases between. CDR3 size: 18 residues. CDR3 coding DNA: TGCGCCAGCAGCTTGGTCGGCTCCAGGACATTAGCCAAAAACATTCAGTACTTC. Amino acids: CASSLVGSRTLAKNIQYF.

This rearrangement joins TRBV28 to TRBJ1-6; D call uncertain. V shed 3 bases and J shed 9 bases, with 6 bases lying between them. The germline V gene has CDR1 MDHEN and CDR2 SYDVKM. The CDR3 length is 12 residues. CDR3 DNA: TGTGCCAGCAGTTTTCTTCGTTCACCCCTCCACTTT. It specifies CASSFLRSPLHF. Filled out from reference TRBV28 and TRBJ1-6, the complete variable domain reads DVKVTQSSRYLVKRTGEKVFLECVQDMDHENMFWYRQDPGLGLRLIYFSYDVKMKEKGDIPEGYSVSREKKERFSLILESASTNQTSMYLCASSFLRSPLHFGNGTRLTVT.

V and J are TRBV7-9 and TRBJ2-7, with D unclear. CDR1 SEHNR and CDR2 FQNEAQ come from the germline V gene (reference sequence). The CDR3 totals 15 residues. Trimming removed 6 bases at V and 0 bases at J, with 15 bases between. In DNA, the CDR3 is TGTGCCAGCAGGGGGATTGAAGACGTCTCCTACGAGCAGTACTTC. Its protein is CASRGIEDVSYEQYF.

The V and J genes are TRBV5-1 and TRBJ2-2; TRBD1 might be the D (5 bases). V lost 2 bases, J lost 5 bases, and 16 bases lay in between. This CDR3 region has 16 residues. CDR1 is SGHRS, CDR2 YFSETQ, per germline. DNA for the CDR3: TGCGCCAGCAGCTTAGGCACCCTCCAGGGAACCGGGGAGCTGTTTTTT. As protein: CASSLGTLQGTGELFF.

This chain joins TRBV6-6 and TRBJ1-2; D gene unclear. CDR3 length: 16 amino acids. CDR1 MNHNY and CDR2 SVGAGI come from the germline V gene (reference sequence). V was clipped by 0 bases and J by 6 bases, with 17 bases between them. CDR3 in amino acids: CASSYSTGLPNDGYTF. The DNA of the CDR3 is TGTGCCAGCAGTTACTCGACCGGGCTTCCCAACGATGGCTACACCTTC.

The J gene is TRBJ2-5, the V gene TRBV24-1; D not resolved. Germline lookup yields CDR1 KGHDR and CDR2 SFDVKD. Trimming removed 4 bases at V and 1 base at J, with 6 bases between. The length of the CDR3 is 13 residues. CDR3 protein: CATSDPPQETQYF. The CDR3, as DNA: TGTGCCACCAGTGACCCGCCCCAAGAGACCCAGTACTTC.

This clonotype was picked up a small number of times. The rearrangement joins TRBV12-3 or TRBV12-4 to TRBJ2-1, with TRBD2 identical over 8 bases. This CDR3 contains 14 residues. Trimming took 3 bases from V and 3 from J; bases not matched to a gene: 1. In DNA form, the CDR3 reads TGTGCCAGCAGTTTCCGGGGGGGCTACAATGAGCAGTTCTTC. It translates to CASSFRGGYNEQFF.

The J gene is TRBJ1-1, the V gene TRBV7-2; D possibly corresponds to TRBD1 (6 bases). The CDR3 length is 15 residues. Germline values: CDR1 SGHTA, CDR2 FQGNSA. V lost 1 base, J lost 4 bases, and 13 bases lay in between. In nucleotides, the CDR3 is TGTGCCAGCAGCTTAGATTACGGGGGGCTCACTGAAGCTTTCTTT. This gives the protein CASSLDYGGLTEAFF.

The chain has TRBV6-1 and TRBJ2-1; a possible D gene is TRBD2 (5 bases). V dropped 7 bases and J dropped 9 bases, with 13 bases sitting between them. CDR3 size: 12 residues. Per germline, CDR1 MNHNS and CDR2 SASEGT. CDR3 loop: CASNPGGSEQFF. The CDR3 DNA sequence: TGTGCCAGCAACCCCGGCGGGTCTGAGCAGTTCTTC.

Regarding this clonotype: An end of the junction differs from the germline gene, which may be a read error. V and J are TRBV5-1 and TRBJ1-5, with 7 positions matching TRBD1. This CDR3 contains 16 residues. The germline V gene encodes CDR1 SGHRS and CDR2 YFSETQ. CDR3 nucleotides: TGTGCCAGCAGCTACTCCAGGGGGGTTAGCAATCGGCCCCAGCATTTT. It yields the protein CASSYSRGVSNRPQHF. The full variable domain, its missing parts supplied by reference TRBV5-1 and TRBJ1-5, is KAGVTQTPRYLIKTRGQQVTLSCSPISGHRSVSWYQQTPGQGLQFLFEYFSETQRNKGNFPGRFSGRQFSNSRSEMNVSTLELGDSALYLCASSYSRGVSNRPQHFGDGTRLSIL.

This clonotype has just a few counts. This sequence joins TRBV6-1 and TRBJ2-3; D is ambiguous. The V gene's germline CDR1 is MNHNS and CDR2 SASEGT. CDR3 length: 15 amino acids. The V gene lost 3 bases and the J gene lost 2 bases, with 12 bases spanning the gap. The CDR3 sequence is CASSEGSLYTDTQYF. CDR3 nucleotide sequence: TGTGCCAGCAGTGAGGGCAGCTTGTACACAGATACGCAGTATTTT.

This chain connects TRBV3-1 to TRBJ2-7; D unclear. Germline V CDR1 and CDR2: LGHDT, YNNKEL (reference sequence). Trimming removed 4 bases at V and 7 bases at J, with 20 bases between. The CDR3 runs to 15 residues. CDR3 sequence reads: CASSRTDGFYGEQYF. The CDR3 DNA follows: TGTGCCAGCAGCCGCACTGACGGGTTCTACGGGGAGCAGTACTTC.